This TCR beta chain was recovered during a study of T-cell memory formation after mild COVID-19. Study-level results: Contracting clones localized mainly to CM and EM when CD4+ and mainly to EMRA when CD8+. Within pre-infection memory, some responding clones were found, suggesting cross-reactive memory joined.

The germline V gene encodes CDR1 SGHRS and CDR2 YFSETQ. V lost 0 bases and J lost 1; bases outside the gene matches: 5. The CDR3 sequence is 17 residues long. One entry per CDR3 protein results from TCRdb running MiXCR on the 5' RACE reads. The sample consists of 300,000 to 350,000 distinct CDR3 sequences, roughly 13% of them appearing once. A few counts support this clonotype. The antigen remains unidentified. J is TRBJ2-1 and V is TRBV5-1; 9 bases map to TRBD2. The receptor was derived from a man between 18 and 29 years old who had mild COVID-19 (a few samples of this study predate the infection). Cell type and time point are not known. Sequencing was carried out using PBMCs or a T cell subset sorted from them (not recorded which). CDR3 residues: CASSLVGTSRSYNEQFF. The CDR3 DNA reads TGCGCCAGCAGCTTGGTGGGGACTAGCCGGTCCTACAATGAGCAGTTCTTC.